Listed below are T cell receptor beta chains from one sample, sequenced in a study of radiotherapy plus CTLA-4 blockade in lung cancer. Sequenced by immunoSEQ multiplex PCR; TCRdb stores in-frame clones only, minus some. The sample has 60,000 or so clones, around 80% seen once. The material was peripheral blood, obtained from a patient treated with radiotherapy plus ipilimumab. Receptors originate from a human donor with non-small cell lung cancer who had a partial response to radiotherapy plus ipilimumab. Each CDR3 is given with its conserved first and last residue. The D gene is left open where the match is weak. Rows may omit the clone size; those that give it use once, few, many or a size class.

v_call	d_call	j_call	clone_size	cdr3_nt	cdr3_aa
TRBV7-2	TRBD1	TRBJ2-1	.	TGTGCCAGCAGCCTAGGGGGACAGGGGCTTCGTGAGCAGTTCTTC	CASSLGGQGLREQFF
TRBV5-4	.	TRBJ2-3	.	TGTGCCAGCAGCTTCTCAGGGTTGCCAGATACGCAGTATTTT	CASSFSGLPDTQYF
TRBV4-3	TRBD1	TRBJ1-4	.	TGCGCCAGCAGCCAATTTCCGGGACAGGGTGATGAAAAACTGTTTTTT	CASSQFPGQGDEKLFF
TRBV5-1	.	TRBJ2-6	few	TGCGCCAGCAGCCCGGCAGGGACTGGGGCCAACGTCCTGACTTTC	CASSPAGTGANVLTF
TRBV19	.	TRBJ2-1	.	TGTGCCAGTAGTAGAGTCCTTAACAATGAGCAGTTCTTC	CASSRVLNNEQFF
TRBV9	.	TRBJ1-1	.	TGTGCCAGCAGCGTGAGCCTTAGAGGCACTGAAGCTTTCTTT	CASSVSLRGTEAFF
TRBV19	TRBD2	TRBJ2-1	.	TGTGCCAGTAGTATTAATGGGCGGGGGGGCCTTGTAGATGAGCAGTTCTTC	CASSINGRGGLVDEQFF
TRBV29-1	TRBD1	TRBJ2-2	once	TGCAGCGTTGAAGAGGACAGGGGGTACACCGGGGAGCTGTTTTTT	CSVEEDRGYTGELFF
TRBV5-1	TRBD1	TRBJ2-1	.	TGCGCCAGCAGCCCGCGTAGGACGGGACAGGGCTTCAATGAGCAGTTCTTC	CASSPRRTGQGFNEQFF
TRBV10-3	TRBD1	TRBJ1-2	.	TGTGCCATCACTGGGGACAGGCGCTATGGCTACACCTTC	CAITGDRRYGYTF
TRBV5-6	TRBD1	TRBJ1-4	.	TGTGCCAGCAGCCTGGGACAGGTCGCCCTGAGGGAAAAACTGTTTTTT	CASSLGQVALREKLFF
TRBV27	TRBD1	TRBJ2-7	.	TGTGCCAGCAGCAGGACAGGGCTATACGAGCAGTACTTC	CASSRTGLYEQYF
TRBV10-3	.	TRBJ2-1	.	TGTGCCATCAGTGAGTCGGGCCGGACACGCTCCTACAATGAGCAGTTCTTC	CAISESGRTRSYNEQFF
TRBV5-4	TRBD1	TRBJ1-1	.	TGTGCCAGCAGCCCGGGGACAGGACGGAACACTGAAGCTTTCTTT	CASSPGTGRNTEAFF